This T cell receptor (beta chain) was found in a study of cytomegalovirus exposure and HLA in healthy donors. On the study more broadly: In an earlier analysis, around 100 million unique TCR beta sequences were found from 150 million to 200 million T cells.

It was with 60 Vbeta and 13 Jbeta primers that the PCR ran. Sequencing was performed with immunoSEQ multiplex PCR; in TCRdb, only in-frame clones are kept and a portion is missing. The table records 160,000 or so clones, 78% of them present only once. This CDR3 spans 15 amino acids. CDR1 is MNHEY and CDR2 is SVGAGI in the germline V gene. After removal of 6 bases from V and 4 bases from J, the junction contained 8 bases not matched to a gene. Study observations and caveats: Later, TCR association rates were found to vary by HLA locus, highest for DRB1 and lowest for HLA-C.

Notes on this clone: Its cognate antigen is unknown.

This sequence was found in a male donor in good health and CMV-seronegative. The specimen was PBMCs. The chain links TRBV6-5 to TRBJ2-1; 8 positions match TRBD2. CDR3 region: CASRDSGIGYNEQFF. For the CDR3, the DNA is TGTGCCAGCAGAGATAGCGGGATAGGGTACAATGAGCAGTTCTTC.